This TCR beta chain is from a study of cytomegalovirus exposure and HLA in healthy donors. Study summary: Caucasian-associated ancestry cluster membership applied to around 76% of 398 genotyped donors.

It was with 60 Vbeta and 13 Jbeta primers that the PCR ran. This table comes from immunoSEQ multiplex PCR, and its TCRdb copy is limited to in-frame clones, with some not included. The profile shows some 150,000 clones, roughly 78% of them singletons. This clone was seen just once. Antigen unknown. Points from the study as a whole: Highest at DRB1 and lowest at HLA-C, TCR association rates differed among HLA loci in a later analysis. In a later analysis, the majority of CMV-associated beta chains seemingly showed HLA restriction. Investigators reported 150 to 200 TCR beta chains as tied to cytomegalovirus.

The CDR3 has 14 residues. V was clipped by 1 base and J by 7 bases, with 14 bases between them. Per germline, CDR1 SGHDT and CDR2 YYEEEE. The chain joins TRBV5-6 to TRBJ2-5; D is perhaps TRBD2 (5 bases). Sequencing was done on a sample of PBMCs. The TCR was taken from a man aged 30 to 39 in good health and CMV-seronegative. The CDR3 loop is CASSLYGMEWTQYF. Here the CDR3 DNA reads TGTGCCAGCAGCTTGTACGGGATGGAGTGGACCCAGTACTTC. Together with reference TRBV5-6 and TRBJ2-5, the CDR3 gives the full variable domain: DAGVTQSPTHLIKTRGQQVTLRCSPKSGHDTVSWYQQALGQGPQFIFQYYEEEERQRGNFPDRFSGHQFPNYSSELNVNALLLGDSALYLCASSLYGMEWTQYFGPGTRLLVL.